This T cell receptor beta chain appears in the sequencing data of a study of blood T cell repertoires in COVID-19. Germline CDR1 is KGHSH and CDR2 is LQKENI. The CDR3 extends over 14 amino acids. Between the trimmed V and J ends, which lost 3 bases and 6 bases, there was a span of 12 bases. Sequenced by immunoSEQ multiplex PCR; TCRdb stores in-frame clones only, minus some. The sample includes 180,000 or so clones, about 83% of them seen just once. V is TRBV18 and J is TRBJ2-1, with D possibly TRBD1 on 5 matching bases. The TCR originated in a man aged 35-49 years who had recovered from COVID-19. Material for sequencing was peripheral blood. The CDR3 region has the DNA TGTGCCAGCTCACCCAAGGGGCCTACCAATGAGCAGTTCTTC. It specifies CASSPKGPTNEQFF.